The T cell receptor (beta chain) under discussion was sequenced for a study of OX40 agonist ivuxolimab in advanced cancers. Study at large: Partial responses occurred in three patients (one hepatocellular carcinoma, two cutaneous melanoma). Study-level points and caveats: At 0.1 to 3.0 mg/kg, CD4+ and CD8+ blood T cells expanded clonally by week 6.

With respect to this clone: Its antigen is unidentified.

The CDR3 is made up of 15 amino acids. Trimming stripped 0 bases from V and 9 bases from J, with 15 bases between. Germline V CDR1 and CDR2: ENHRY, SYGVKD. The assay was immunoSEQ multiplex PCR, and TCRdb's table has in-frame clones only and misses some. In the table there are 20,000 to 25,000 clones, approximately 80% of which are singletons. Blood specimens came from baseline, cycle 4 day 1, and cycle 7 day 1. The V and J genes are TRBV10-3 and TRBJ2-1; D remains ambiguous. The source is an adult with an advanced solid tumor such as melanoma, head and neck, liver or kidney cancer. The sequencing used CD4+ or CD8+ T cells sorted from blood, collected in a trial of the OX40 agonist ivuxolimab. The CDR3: CAISESSSGIGEQFF. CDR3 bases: TGTGCCATCAGTGAGTCCTCATCGGGTATTGGTGAGCAGTTCTTC.